Following are 17 T cell receptor beta chains from one sample sequenced in a study of beta chain features in type 1 diabetes. Sequenced material consisted of expressed TCRB transcripts (all of the isolated RNA was reverse transcribed). The data were produced by immunoSEQ multiplex PCR, yet TCRdb's version contains in-frame clones alone and is incomplete. This sample has a few hundred thousand clones, with 10% to 15% found just once. Sample: naive CD4+ T cells from blood. These receptor sequences come from a man between 18 and 29 years old in good health.

This chain links TRBV11-2 with TRBJ2-7; TRBD2 is a possible D gene (6 bases). In germline, CDR1 is SGHAT, CDR2 FQNNGV. V gave up 2 bases and J gave up 2 bases, with 13 bases separating them. This CDR3 has 15 residues. The CDR3, as DNA: TGTGCCAGCAGCTTAATGCCGGAGGGCACCTACGAGCAGTACTTC. It translates to CASSLMPEGTYEQYF.

The chain joins TRBV18 to TRBJ1-2, with 7 bases matching TRBD1. V gave up 6 bases and J gave up 2 bases; unmatched junction bases: 3. The CDR3 sequence is 13 residues long. Germline CDR1 KGHSH, CDR2 LQKENI. The CDR3 loop reads CASSSGQNYGYTF. CDR3 DNA: TGTGCCAGCTCGTCGGGACAGAACTATGGCTACACCTTC.

This chain joins TRBV28 and TRBJ2-1, with unresolved D. The CDR3 runs 12 residues. Germline-derived CDR1 and CDR2 are MDHEN and SYDVKM. CDR3 sequence: CGAASSYNEQFF. The CDR3 nucleotides read TGTGGCGCTGCGAGCTCCTACAATGAGCAGTTCTTC. Based on the CDR3 plus reference TRBV28 and TRBJ2-1, the full variable domain is DVKVTQSSRYLVKRTGEKVFLECVQDMDHENMFWYRQDPGLGLRLIYFSYDVKMKEKGDIPEGYSVSREKKERFSLILESASTNQTSMYLCGAASSYNEQFFGPGTRLTVL.

This clone was counted between two and nine times. V and J are TRBV7-9 and TRBJ1-2; D is perhaps TRBD1 (5 bases). The V gene's germline CDR1 is SEHNR and CDR2 FQNEAQ (reference sequence). V lost 2 bases and J lost 2, with 9 bases in between. The CDR3 is 14 residues long. CDR3 residues: CASSLSGRNYGYTF. CDR3 coding DNA: TGTGCCAGCAGCTTATCAGGGCGGAACTATGGCTACACCTTC. Supplemented by reference TRBV7-9 and TRBJ1-2, the full variable domain reads DTGVSQNPRHKITKRGQNVTFRCDPISEHNRLYWYRQTLGQGPEFLTYFQNEAQLEKSRLLSDRFSAERPKGSFSTLEIQRTEQGDSAMYLCASSLSGRNYGYTFGSGTRLTVV.

The chain uses TRBV4-3 and TRBJ2-1; D is perhaps TRBD1 (5 bases). CDR3 size: 14 residues. Germline loops: CDR1 LGHNA, CDR2 YSLEER. V lost 2 bases, J lost 5 bases, and 10 bases lay in between. The CDR3 DNA reads as TGCGCCAGCAGCCAACCCAGGGTGAACAATGAGCAGTTCTTC. This encodes CASSQPRVNNEQFF.

This clone was counted a few times. The J gene is TRBJ2-1, the V gene TRBV4-1; possibly TRBD2 for D (6 bases). With 6 bases removed from V and 9 bases from J, the gap between germline ends came to 15 bases. Per germline, CDR1 MGHRA and CDR2 YSYEKL. The CDR3 is made up of 13 amino acids. DNA for the CDR3: TGCGCCAGCAGACGTGTGGGGGGAGGTGAGCAGTTCTTC. It codes for CASRRVGGGEQFF.

The chain employs TRBV4-1 and TRBJ1-6, with 8 bases matching TRBD1. The V segment lost 1 base and the J segment 7 bases; nucleotides outside the gene matches: 0. Germline V gene sequence: CDR1 MGHRA, CDR2 YSYEKL. The CDR3 sequence is 14 residues long. The DNA for the CDR3 is TGCGCCAGCAGCCAAGGGGACAGGAATTCACCCCTCCACTTT. Its protein product is CASSQGDRNSPLHF.

This clone was picked up a small number of times. The chain has TRBV28 and TRBJ2-7; unclear D gene. The CDR3 totals 12 residues. The ends were cut back, 6 bases at V and 3 bases at J, with 9 bases in the middle. Germline V gene lookup returns CDR1 MDHEN and CDR2 SYDVKM. Here the CDR3 DNA reads TGTGCCAGCAGCGACACCGGCTACGAGCAGTACTTC. It yields the protein CASSDTGYEQYF.

This chain uses TRBV11-3 with TRBJ2-1; D not resolved. CDR3 length equals 13 residues. V was cut by 4 bases and J by 5 bases, with 9 bases left in between. CDR1 is SGHNT and CDR2 is YENEEA in the germline V gene. The CDR3 region has the DNA TGTGCCAGCAGCTCCCTCCGGGACAATGAGCAGTTCTTC. It specifies CASSSLRDNEQFF. Based on the CDR3 plus reference TRBV11-3 and TRBJ2-1, the full variable domain is EAGVVQSPRYKIIEKKQPVAFWCNPISGHNTLYWYLQNLGQGPELLIRYENEEAVDDSQLPKDRFSAERLKGVDSTLKIQPAELGDSAVYLCASSSLRDNEQFFGPGTRLTVL.

The genes are TRBV29-1 and TRBJ2-5, with D possibly TRBD2 on 5 matching bases. The CDR3 consists of 13 residues. V was clipped by 7 bases and J by 1 base, with 13 bases between them. The germline gives CDR1 SQVTM, CDR2 ANQGSEA. CDR3: CSATDGGQETQYF. CDR3 in DNA: TGCAGCGCCACGGACGGAGGCCAAGAGACCCAGTACTTC.

The DNA for the CDR3 is TGCGCCAGCAGCTGGGGGGACGGGAACTACAATGAGCAGTTCTTC. This codes for CASSWGDGNYNEQFF. V gene TRBV5-1 combines with J gene TRBJ2-1; D possibly corresponds to TRBD2 (6 bases). V lost 3 bases and J 3 bases, leaving 13 bases between the germline ends. The length of the CDR3 is 15 residues. Germline assignment: CDR1 SGHRS and CDR2 YFSETQ.

This clone was seen at least ten times. The chain uses TRBV30 and TRBJ2-5; TRBD1 is a possible D gene (6 bases). The germline V gene has CDR1 GTSNPN and CDR2 SVGIG (reference sequence). This CDR3 has 14 amino acids. Trimming removed 5 bases at V and 3 bases at J, with 16 bases between. The CDR3 DNA reads TGTGCCTGGGATACCGGGACACAGAAAGAGACCCAGTACTTC. Its translation: CAWDTGTQKETQYF.

This rearrangement joins TRBV28 to TRBJ1-1; a possible D gene is TRBD1 (5 bases). The CDR3 loop spans 13 amino acids. From germline, CDR1 is MDHEN and CDR2 SYDVKM. V lost 7 bases to trimming and J lost 3 bases, with 12 bases between them. CDR3 in amino acids: CASIGGYHTEAFF. CDR3 coding DNA: TGTGCCAGCATCGGGGGATATCACACTGAAGCTTTCTTT.

This clone came up a few times. The chain combines TRBV30 with TRBJ2-7; D not resolved. This CDR3 has 12 amino acids. CDR1 and CDR2 from the germline V gene are GTSNPN and SVGIG (reference sequence). Trimming took off 5 bases at V and 3 bases at J, with 11 bases between the two ends. In DNA form, the CDR3 reads TGTGCCTGGGGAGCAAACGGCTACGAGCAGTACTTC. Protein sequence: CAWGANGYEQYF.

The J gene is TRBJ2-7, the V gene TRBV18; 9 bases are a match to TRBD1. The V segment lost 2 bases and the J segment 6 bases; nucleotides outside the gene matches: 5. The germline V gene has CDR1 KGHSH and CDR2 LQKENI. This CDR3 has 14 residues. This CDR3 is CASSPGTGYGEQYF. The CDR3 region has the DNA TGTGCCAGCTCACCAGGGACAGGGTATGGCGAGCAGTACTTC.

This clone was observed a handful of times. The chain recombines TRBV2 with TRBJ1-2; D is perhaps TRBD1 (5 bases). CDR1 and CDR2 from the germline V gene are SNHLY and FYNNEI. The CDR3 extends over 15 amino acids. Between the trimmed V and J ends, which lost 7 bases and 4 bases, there was a span of 19 bases. CDR3 amino acids: CASTKGSTASYGYTF. CDR3 sequence (DNA): TGTGCCAGCACCAAAGGGTCGACAGCCTCCTATGGCTACACCTTC.

This clone was counted a few times. This chain uses TRBV11-2 with TRBJ2-7; a possible D gene is TRBD1 (6 bases). The V end lost 2 bases, the J end lost 2 bases, and 13 bases lay between the germline ends. This CDR3 contains 15 residues. Germline V gene data show CDR1 as SGHAT and CDR2 as FQNNGV. DNA of the CDR3: TGTGCCAGCAGCTTACTAATCGGACAGACCTACGAGCAGTACTTC. This translates into CASSLLIGQTYEQYF.